This TCR beta chain was observed in a study of T cells of healthy individuals (dated by TCRdb to 2017 to 2018). CDR1 and CDR2, per the germline V gene, are SGHVS and FNYEAQ. Between the V and J ends, shortened by 1 base and 3 bases respectively, the junction contains 12 bases. Measured from the cysteine to the phenylalanine, the CDR3 is 15 residues long. Solely the CDR3 DNA is kept, with 45 bases framed from the first base. Note on this clonotype: Its antigen is unknown. No much larger clone is present one base from it, and per-base qualities are unavailable.

The library was produced with 5' RACE. The sample was run on an Illumina MiSeq. The public reads were run again by TCRdb, first through fastp at Q25 and then through MiXCR, and only productive beta chains were kept. CDR3 protein duplicates are merged, each entry listing the most common genes and DNA. The sample table shows 85,000 to 100,000 distinct CDR3 sequences, and 17% are seen once. The ten largest make up roughly 6.1% of the sample. Recombination linked TRBV7-6 to TRBJ1-2; TRBD1 is perhaps the D gene, given 5 matching bases. The receptor was isolated from a human donor in good health. For the CDR3, the sequence is CASSLVRAEDYGYTF. The DNA reads TGTGCCAGCAGCTTAGTCAGGGCAGAGGACTATGGCTACACCTTC.